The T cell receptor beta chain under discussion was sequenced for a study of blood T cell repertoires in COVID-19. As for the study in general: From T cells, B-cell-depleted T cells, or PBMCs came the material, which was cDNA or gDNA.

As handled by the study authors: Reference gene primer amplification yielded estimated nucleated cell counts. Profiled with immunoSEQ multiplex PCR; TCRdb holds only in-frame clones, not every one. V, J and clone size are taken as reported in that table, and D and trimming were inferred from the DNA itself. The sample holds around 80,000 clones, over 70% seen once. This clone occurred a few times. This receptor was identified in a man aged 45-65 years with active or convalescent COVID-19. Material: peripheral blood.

CDR3 sequence reads: CASTEYKDSHYSNQPQHF. The CDR3, as DNA: TGTGCCAGCACCGAATATAAGGACAGCCATTATAGCAATCAGCCCCAGCATTTT. This rearrangement joins TRBV21-1 to TRBJ1-5; the D call in the table, TRBD1, was not verified against the DNA. TRBV21-1 is recorded as a pseudogene. The CDR3 extends over 18 amino acids.